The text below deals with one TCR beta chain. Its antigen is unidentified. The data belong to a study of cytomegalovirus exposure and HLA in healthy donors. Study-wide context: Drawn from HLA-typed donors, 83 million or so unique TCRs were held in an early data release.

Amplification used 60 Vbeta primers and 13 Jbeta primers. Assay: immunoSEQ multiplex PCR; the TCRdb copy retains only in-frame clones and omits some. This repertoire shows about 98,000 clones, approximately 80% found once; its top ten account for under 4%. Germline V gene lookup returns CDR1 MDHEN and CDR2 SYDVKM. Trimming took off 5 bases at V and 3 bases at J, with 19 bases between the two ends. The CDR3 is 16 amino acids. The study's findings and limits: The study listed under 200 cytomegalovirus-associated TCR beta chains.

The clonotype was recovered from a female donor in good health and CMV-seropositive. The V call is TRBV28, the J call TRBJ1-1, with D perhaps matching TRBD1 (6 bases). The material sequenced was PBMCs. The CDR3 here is CASSIRDILRDTEAFF. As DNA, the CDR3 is TGTGCCAGCAGTATCCGGGACATCCTCCGGGACACTGAAGCTTTCTTT.